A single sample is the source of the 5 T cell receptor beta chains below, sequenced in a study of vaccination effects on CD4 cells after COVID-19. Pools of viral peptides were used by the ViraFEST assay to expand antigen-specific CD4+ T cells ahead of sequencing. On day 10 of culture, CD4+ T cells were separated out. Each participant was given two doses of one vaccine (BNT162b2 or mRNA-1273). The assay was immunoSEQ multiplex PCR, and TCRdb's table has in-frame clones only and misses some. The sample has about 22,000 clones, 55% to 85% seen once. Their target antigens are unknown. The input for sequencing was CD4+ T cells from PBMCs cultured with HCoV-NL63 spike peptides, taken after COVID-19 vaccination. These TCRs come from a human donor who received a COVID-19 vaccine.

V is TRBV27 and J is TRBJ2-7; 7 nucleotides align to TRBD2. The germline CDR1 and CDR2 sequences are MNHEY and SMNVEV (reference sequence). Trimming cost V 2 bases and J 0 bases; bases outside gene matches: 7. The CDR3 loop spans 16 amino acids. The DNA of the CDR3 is TGTGCCAGCAGTTTAGAGTCTAGCGGCTACTCCTACGAGCAGTACTTC. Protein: CASSLESSGYSYEQYF.

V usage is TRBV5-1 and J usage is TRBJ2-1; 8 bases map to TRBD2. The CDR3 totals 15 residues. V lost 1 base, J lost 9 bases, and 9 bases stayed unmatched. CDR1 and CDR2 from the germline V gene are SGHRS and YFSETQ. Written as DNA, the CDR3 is TGCGCCAGCAGCTTGCGCAGCGGGAGTGGCGGTGAGCAGTTCTTC. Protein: CASSLRSGSGGEQFF.

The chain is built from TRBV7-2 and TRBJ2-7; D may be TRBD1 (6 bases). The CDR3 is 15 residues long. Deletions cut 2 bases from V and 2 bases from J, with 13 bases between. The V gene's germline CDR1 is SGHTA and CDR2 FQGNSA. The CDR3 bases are TGTGCCAGCAGCTTATACAGGGTGGGAACCTACGAGCAGTACTTC. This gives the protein CASSLYRVGTYEQYF. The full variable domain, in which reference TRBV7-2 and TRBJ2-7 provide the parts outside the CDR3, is GAGVSQSPSNKVTEKGKDVELRCDPISGHTALYWYRQSLGQGLEFLIYFQGNSAPDKSGLPSDRFSAERTGGSVSTLTIQRTQQEDSAVYLCASSLYRVGTYEQYFGPGTRLTVT.

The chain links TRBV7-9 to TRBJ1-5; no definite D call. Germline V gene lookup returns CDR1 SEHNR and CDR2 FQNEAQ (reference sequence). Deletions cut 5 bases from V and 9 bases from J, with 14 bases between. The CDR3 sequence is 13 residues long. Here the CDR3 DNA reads TGTGCCAGCAGCCCGACTGGGGATGGGCCCCAGCATTTT. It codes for CASSPTGDGPQHF.

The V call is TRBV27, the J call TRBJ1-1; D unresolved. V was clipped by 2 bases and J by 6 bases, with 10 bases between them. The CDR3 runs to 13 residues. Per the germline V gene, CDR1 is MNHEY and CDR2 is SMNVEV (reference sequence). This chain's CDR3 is CASSLVVLAEAFF. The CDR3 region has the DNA TGTGCCAGCAGTTTAGTCGTTTTGGCTGAAGCTTTCTTT.